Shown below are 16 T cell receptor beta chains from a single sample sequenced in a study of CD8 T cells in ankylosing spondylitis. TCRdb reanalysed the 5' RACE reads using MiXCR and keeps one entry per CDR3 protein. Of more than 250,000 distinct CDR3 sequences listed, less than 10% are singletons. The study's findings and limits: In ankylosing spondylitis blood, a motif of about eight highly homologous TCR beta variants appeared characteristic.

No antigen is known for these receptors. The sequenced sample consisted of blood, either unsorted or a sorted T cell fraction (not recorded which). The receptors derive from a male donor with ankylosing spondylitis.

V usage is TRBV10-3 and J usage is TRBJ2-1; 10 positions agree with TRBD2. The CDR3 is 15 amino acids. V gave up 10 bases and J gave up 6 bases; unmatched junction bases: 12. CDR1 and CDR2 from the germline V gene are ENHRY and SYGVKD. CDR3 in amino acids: CAKPGGGTSANEQFF. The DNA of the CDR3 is TGTGCCAAGCCTGGGGGGGGGACTAGCGCCAATGAGCAGTTCTTC.

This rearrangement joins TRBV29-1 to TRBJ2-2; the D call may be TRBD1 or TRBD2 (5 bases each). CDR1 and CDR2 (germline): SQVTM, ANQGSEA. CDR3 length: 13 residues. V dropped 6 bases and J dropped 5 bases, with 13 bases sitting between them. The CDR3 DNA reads TGCAGCGTGTGGGACCCCCGGACCGGGGAGCTGTTTTTT. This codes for CSVWDPRTGELFF.

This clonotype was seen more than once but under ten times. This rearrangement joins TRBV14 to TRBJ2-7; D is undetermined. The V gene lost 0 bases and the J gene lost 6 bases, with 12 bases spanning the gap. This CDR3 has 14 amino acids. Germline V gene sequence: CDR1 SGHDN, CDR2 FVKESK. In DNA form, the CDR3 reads TGTGCCAGCAGCCAAGATAAGGTTGGGTTCGAGCAGTACTTC. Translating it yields CASSQDKVGFEQYF.

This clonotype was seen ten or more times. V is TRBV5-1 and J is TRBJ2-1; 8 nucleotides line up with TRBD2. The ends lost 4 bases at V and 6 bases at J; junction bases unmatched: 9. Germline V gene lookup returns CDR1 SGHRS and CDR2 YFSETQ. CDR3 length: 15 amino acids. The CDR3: CASSRWLAGSNEQFF. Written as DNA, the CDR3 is TGCGCCAGCAGCCGTTGGCTAGCGGGTTCCAATGAGCAGTTCTTC.

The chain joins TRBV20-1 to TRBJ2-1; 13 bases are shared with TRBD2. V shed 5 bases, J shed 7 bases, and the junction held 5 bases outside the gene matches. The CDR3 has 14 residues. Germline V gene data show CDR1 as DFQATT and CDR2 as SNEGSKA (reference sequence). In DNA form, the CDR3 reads TGCAGTGCTGGGGGGACTAGCGGGAAAAATGAGCAGTTCTTC. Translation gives CSAGGTSGKNEQFF.

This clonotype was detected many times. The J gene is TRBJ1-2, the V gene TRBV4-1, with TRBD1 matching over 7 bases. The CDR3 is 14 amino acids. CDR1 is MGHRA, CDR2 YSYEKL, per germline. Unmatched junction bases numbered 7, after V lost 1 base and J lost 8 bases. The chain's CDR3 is CASSQVEGARGYTF. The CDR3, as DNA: TGCGCCAGCAGCCAAGTTGAGGGGGCCCGCGGCTACACCTTC.

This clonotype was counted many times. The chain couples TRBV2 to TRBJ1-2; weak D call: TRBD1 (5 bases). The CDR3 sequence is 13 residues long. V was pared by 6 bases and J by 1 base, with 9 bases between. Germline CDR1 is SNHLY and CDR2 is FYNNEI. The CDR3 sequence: CASRLGLNYGYTF. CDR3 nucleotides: TGTGCCAGCAGGCTGGGACTTAACTATGGCTACACCTTC.

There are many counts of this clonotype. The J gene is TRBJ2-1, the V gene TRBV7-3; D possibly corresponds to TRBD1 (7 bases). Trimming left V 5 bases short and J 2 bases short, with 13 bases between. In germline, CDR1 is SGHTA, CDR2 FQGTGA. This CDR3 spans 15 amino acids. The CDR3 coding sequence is TGTGCCAGCAGCCGGACAGGCGGGGCCTACAATGAGCAGTTCTTC. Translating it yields CASSRTGGAYNEQFF.

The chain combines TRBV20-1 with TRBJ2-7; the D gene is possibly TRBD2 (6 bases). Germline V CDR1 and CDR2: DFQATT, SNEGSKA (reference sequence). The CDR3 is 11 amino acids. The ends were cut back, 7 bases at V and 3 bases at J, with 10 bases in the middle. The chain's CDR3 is CSGETSYEQYF. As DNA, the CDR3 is TGCAGTGGCGAGACTAGCTACGAGCAGTACTTC.

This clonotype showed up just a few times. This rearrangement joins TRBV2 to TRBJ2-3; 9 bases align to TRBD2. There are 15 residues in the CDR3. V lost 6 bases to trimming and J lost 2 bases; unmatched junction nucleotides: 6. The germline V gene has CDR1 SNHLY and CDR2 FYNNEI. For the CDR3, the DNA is TGTGCCAGCAGAGCTAGACTAGCGGTCACAGATACGCAGTATTTT. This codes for CASRARLAVTDTQYF.

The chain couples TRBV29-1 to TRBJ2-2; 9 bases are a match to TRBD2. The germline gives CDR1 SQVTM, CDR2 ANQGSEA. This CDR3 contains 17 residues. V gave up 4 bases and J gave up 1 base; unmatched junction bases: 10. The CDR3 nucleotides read TGCAGCGTTGGGTCTAGCGGGACTCCGGGGAACACCGGGGAGCTGTTTTTT. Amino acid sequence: CSVGSSGTPGNTGELFF.

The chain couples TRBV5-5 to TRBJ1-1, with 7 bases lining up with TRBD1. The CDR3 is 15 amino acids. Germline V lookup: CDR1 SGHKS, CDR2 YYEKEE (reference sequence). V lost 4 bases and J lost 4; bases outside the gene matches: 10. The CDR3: CASSQRQGDFTEAFF. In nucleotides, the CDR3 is TGTGCCAGCAGCCAAAGACAGGGTGATTTCACTGAAGCTTTCTTT.

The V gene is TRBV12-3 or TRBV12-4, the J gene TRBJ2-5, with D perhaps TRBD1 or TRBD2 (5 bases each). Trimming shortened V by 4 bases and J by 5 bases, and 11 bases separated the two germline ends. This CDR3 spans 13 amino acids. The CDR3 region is CASSYAEGETQYF. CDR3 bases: TGTGCCAGCAGTTACGCAGAGGGGGAGACCCAGTACTTC.

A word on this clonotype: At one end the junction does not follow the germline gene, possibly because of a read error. The CDR3 DNA reads as TGTGCCAGCAGCCCGGGACTAGCGGGTGCATGGGACTTC. It specifies CASSPGLAGAWDF. The genes are TRBV7-2 and TRBJ2-5, with 12 bases lining up with TRBD2. The CDR3 spans 13 residues. Germline lookup yields CDR1 SGHTA and CDR2 FQGNSA.

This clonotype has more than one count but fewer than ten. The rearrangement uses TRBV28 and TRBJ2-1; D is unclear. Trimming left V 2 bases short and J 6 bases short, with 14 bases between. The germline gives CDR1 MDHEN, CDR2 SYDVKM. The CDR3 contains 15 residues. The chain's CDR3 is CASSLLDPTGNEQFF. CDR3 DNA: TGTGCCAGCAGTTTACTGGACCCGACGGGCAATGAGCAGTTCTTC.

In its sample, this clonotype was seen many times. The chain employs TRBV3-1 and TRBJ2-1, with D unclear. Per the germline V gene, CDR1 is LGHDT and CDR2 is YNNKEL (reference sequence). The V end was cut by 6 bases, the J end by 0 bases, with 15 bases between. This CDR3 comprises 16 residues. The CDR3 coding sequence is TGTGCCAGCAGTTTTGGGTTTTACTCCTCCTACAATGAGCAGTTCTTC. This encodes CASSFGFYSSYNEQFF.